The source of this T cell receptor (beta chain) is a study of spatial heterogeneity in lung cancer. Background on the study: The mean occurrence of each unique TCR and UMI combination in raw reads exceeded eight.

Carried by each TCR cDNA molecule was a unique molecular identifier. Each CDR3 protein is one row after TCRdb ran MiXCR on the 5' RACE reads. The repertoire holds under 7,000 distinct CDR3 sequences, with 9.1% as singletons. The V end was cut by 7 bases, the J end by 3 bases, with 12 bases between. Per the germline V gene, CDR1 is SGHDN and CDR2 is FVKESK. This CDR3 has 14 residues. Broader study findings: Expanded intratumoral alpha and beta TCR counts tracked tumor mutation counts.

This clonotype has at least ten counts. Its antigen is unidentified. Indicated time point: sample taken at primary tumor resection. Frozen PBMC, nontumor lung or tumor provided whole RNA, which was sequenced unsorted. This sample comprised lung tumor tissue, obtained at surgery. This receptor was obtained from a female donor with early-stage non-small cell lung cancer. The J gene is TRBJ2-2, the V gene TRBV14; D not resolved. In DNA form, the CDR3 reads TGTGCCAGCACTCTTTCTGAGGACACCGGGGAGCTGTTTTTT. It translates to CASTLSEDTGELFF.